This T cell receptor beta chain was retrieved from a study of cytomegalovirus exposure and HLA in healthy donors. Study summary: The same platform was used for the approximately 110 validation repertoires and the approximately 670 first-cohort repertoires, a later analysis reported.

This table comes from immunoSEQ multiplex PCR, and its TCRdb copy is limited to in-frame clones, with some not included. The data contain a few hundred thousand clones, 90% of them seen just once; the ten biggest clones take up approximately 3.1%. The length of the CDR3 is 17 residues. Looked up from germline, CDR1 is GTSNPN and CDR2 is SVGIG (reference sequence). V was pared by 4 bases and J by 7 bases, with 10 bases of the junction left unmatched. Note on this clone: No antigen is known for it.

The study, taken as a whole, reports: Overall, around 150 TCR beta chains were annotated as cytomegalovirus-associated.

Separate from the approximately 670-subject first cohort was the approximately 120-subject validation cohort, to which the donors belonged. This sequence originates from a woman aged 30 to 39 in good health and CMV-seronegative. The chain links TRBV30 to TRBJ2-1, with 16 positions matching TRBD2. Input material: PBMCs. CDR3 nucleotides: TGTGCCTGGATGAGGGCGGGGACTAGCGGGAGGGTGAATGAGCAGTTCTTC. It translates to CAWMRAGTSGRVNEQFF.